Below are 14 T cell receptor beta chains sequenced from a single sample in a study of blood T cell repertoires in COVID-19. TCRdb's copy holds only in-frame clones and misses some; the assay was immunoSEQ multiplex PCR. The table has just over 650,000 clones, over 80% seen once. Material for sequencing was peripheral blood. The receptors were gathered from a woman aged 18 to 35 with acute or convalescent COVID-19.

V usage is TRBV5-4 and J usage is TRBJ1-3, with D tentatively TRBD1 (5 bases). Germline values: CDR1 SGHNT, CDR2 YYREEE (reference sequence). The CDR3 has 15 amino acids. V dropped 4 bases and J dropped 0 bases, with 11 bases sitting between them. The CDR3 protein is CASSLGVASGNTIYF. CDR3 nucleotide sequence: TGTGCCAGCAGCCTAGGGGTCGCCTCTGGAAACACCATATATTTT.

The V gene is TRBV7-2, the J gene TRBJ2-1, with TRBD2 identical over 8 bases. The CDR3 has 17 residues. J gave up 8 bases and V 1 base, and 13 bases lay outside the gene matches. CDR1 and CDR2 from the germline V gene are SGHTA and FQGNSA. The CDR3 sequence is CASSLEPGPAGGHEQFF. CDR3 in DNA: TGTGCCAGCAGCTTAGAACCTGGACCCGCGGGGGGACATGAGCAGTTCTTC.

The gene calls are TRBV9 and TRBJ2-2, with a possible D match to TRBD1 (6 bases). V lost 3 bases, J lost 2 bases, and 11 bases lay in between. CDR1 is SGDLS, CDR2 YYNGEE, per germline. This CDR3 comprises 15 residues. The CDR3 loop is CASSAGTPNTGELFF. CDR3 in DNA: TGTGCCAGCAGCGCCGGGACACCTAACACCGGGGAGCTGTTTTTT.

This clone occurred a few times. The V and J genes are TRBV5-1 and TRBJ2-7, with 13 nucleotides matching TRBD2. The CDR3 is 18 residues long. The germline V gene encodes CDR1 SGHRS and CDR2 YFSETQ. V lost 3 bases, J lost 4 bases, and 13 bases stayed unmatched. The CDR3, as DNA: TGCGCCAGCAGCTCTCGACTAGCGGGGGGCCTTGGGGTTTACGAGCAGTACTTC. It yields the protein CASSSRLAGGLGVYEQYF.

The chain employs TRBV5-6 and TRBJ1-2; possible D gene TRBD1, 5 bases. Deletions cut 6 bases from V and 4 bases from J, with 16 bases between. The CDR3 length is 14 residues. Germline V gene lookup returns CDR1 SGHDT and CDR2 YYEEEE. This chain's CDR3 is CASTLVRELYGYTF. The CDR3 bases are TGTGCCAGCACCTTAGTCAGGGAACTCTATGGCTACACCTTC.

This chain links TRBV11-3 with TRBJ2-1; no clear D. This CDR3 contains 14 residues. Between the trimmed V and J ends, which lost 5 bases and 5 bases, there was a span of 13 bases. Germline CDR1 and CDR2: SGHNT and YENEEA. CDR3 protein: CASSPGAINNEQFF. CDR3 DNA sequence: TGTGCCAGCAGCCCAGGCGCTATAAACAATGAGCAGTTCTTC. Full variable domain (missing parts from reference TRBV11-3 and TRBJ2-1): EAGVVQSPRYKIIEKKQPVAFWCNPISGHNTLYWYLQNLGQGPELLIRYENEEAVDDSQLPKDRFSAERLKGVDSTLKIQPAELGDSAVYLCASSPGAINNEQFFGPGTRLTVL.

The chain is built from TRBV4-3 and TRBJ1-3; D might be TRBD1 (6 bases). V was clipped by 4 bases and J by 0 bases, with 13 bases between them. The CDR3 has 16 amino acids. Germline V gene lookup returns CDR1 LGHNA and CDR2 YSLEER. The CDR3 DNA sequence: TGCGCCAGCAGCCGAAAAACAGGGTCCTCTGGAAACACCATATATTTT. Translation: CASSRKTGSSGNTIYF.

The rearrangement uses TRBV11-1 and TRBJ2-1; 10 bases align to TRBD2. Trimming removed 2 bases from V and 8 bases from J; junction bases left unmatched: 6. The germline gives CDR1 SGHAT, CDR2 FQDESV (reference sequence). CDR3 length equals 15 residues. CDR3 residues: CASSLPQRGGDEQFF. Written as DNA, the CDR3 is TGTGCCAGCAGCTTACCCCAGCGGGGGGGGGATGAGCAGTTCTTC.

A word on this clone: One junction end disagrees with the germline gene, perhaps due to a read error. The V gene is TRBV5-4, the J gene TRBJ2-2; 7 bases are shared with TRBD2. The CDR3 is 15 amino acids. The germline V gene has CDR1 SGHNT and CDR2 YYREEE (reference sequence). The CDR3, as DNA: TGTGCCAGCAGTTTGGGGCGGGGGTCCACCGGGGAGCTGTTTTTT. This encodes CASSLGRGSTGELFF.

The CDR3 region has the DNA TGTGCCAGCAGCTTGGACGGCTATGGCTACACCTTC. Encoded protein: CASSLDGYGYTF. This chain joins TRBV5-6 and TRBJ1-2, with D hard to call. Germline assignment: CDR1 SGHDT and CDR2 YYEEEE. V was shortened by 0 bases and J by 4 bases, with 4 bases between the two germline ends. CDR3 length: 12 amino acids.

The rearrangement joins TRBV7-2 to TRBJ2-5, with D perhaps matching TRBD2 (5 bases). V lost 2 bases and J lost 7, with 14 bases in between. Germline V gives CDR1 SGHTA, CDR2 FQGNSA. There are 14 residues in the CDR3. The CDR3, as DNA: TGTGCCAGCAGCTTAAGTGGCGGGCGAGGGACCCAGTACTTC. This translates into CASSLSGGRGTQYF.

The V gene is TRBV5-1, the J gene TRBJ1-1; D is unclear. Trimming took off 7 bases at V and 1 base at J, with 14 bases between the two ends. Germline lookup yields CDR1 SGHRS and CDR2 YFSETQ. The CDR3 covers 14 residues. The CDR3 sequence is CASGEAISNTEAFF. CDR3 nucleotide sequence: TGCGCCAGCGGGGAGGCCATCTCGAACACTGAAGCTTTCTTT.

The chain carries TRBV6-5 and TRBJ2-3; 8 bases are a match to TRBD1. This CDR3 is built from 15 residues. Trimming at V came to 6 bases and at J to 0 bases, leaving 5 bases not matched to a gene. Germline V gene sequence: CDR1 MNHEY, CDR2 SVGAGI. DNA for the CDR3: TGTGCCAGCAGGGCCGGGACAGGAAGCACAGATACGCAGTATTTT. Its protein is CASRAGTGSTDTQYF.

The J gene is TRBJ1-2, the V gene TRBV7-3; no clear D gene. In germline, CDR1 is SGHTA, CDR2 FQGTGA. The CDR3 extends over 14 amino acids. V was shortened by 1 base and J by 2 bases, with 8 bases between the two germline ends. The CDR3 reads CASSLRAGNYGYTF. CDR3 nucleotides: TGTGCCAGCAGCTTAAGGGCGGGGAACTATGGCTACACCTTC.